One sample yielded the 7 T cell receptor beta chains listed below, sequenced in a study of T cells after yellow fever vaccination. TCRdb recomputed calls from the 5' RACE reads with MiXCR, one row per CDR3 protein. The table has more than 300,000 distinct CDR3 sequences, around 11% seen once. The starting material was CD4+ T cells sorted from PBMCs, obtained 45 days after the yellow fever booster vaccination. Every receptor here comes from a man aged 18 to 29 who received the YFV17D yellow fever vaccine.

The chain has TRBV6-5 and TRBJ1-6; no reliable D call. The germline V gene has CDR1 MNHEY and CDR2 SVGAGI. Trimming stripped 5 bases from V and 7 bases from J, with 18 bases between. The CDR3 loop spans 16 amino acids. CDR3 sequence (DNA): TGTGCCAGCAGTACCTGGGAAATTCCTAGGAATTCACCCCTCCACTTT. Protein sequence: CASSTWEIPRNSPLHF.

The rearrangement links TRBV5-1 to TRBJ2-4; 13 nucleotides agree with TRBD2. This CDR3 is built from 15 residues. V was clipped by 4 bases and J by 6 bases; unmatched bases: 4. Germline CDR1 is SGHRS and CDR2 is YFSETQ. CDR3 sequence: CASSLRLAGGNIQYF. CDR3 nucleotide sequence: TGCGCCAGCAGCCTCCGACTAGCGGGGGGAAACATTCAGTACTTC.

The chain combines TRBV6-5 with TRBJ2-1; 8 positions match TRBD1. The CDR3 is 14 residues long. Trimming took 6 bases from V and 3 from J; bases not matched to a gene: 4. Germline-derived CDR1 and CDR2 are MNHEY and SVGAGI. The CDR3 bases are TGTGCCAGCAGGAGGACAGGGATCTACAATGAGCAGTTCTTC. Encoded protein: CASRRTGIYNEQFF.

This clonotype was detected ten times or more. J is TRBJ1-1 and V is TRBV7-9; D remains unclear. Germline V gene lookup returns CDR1 SEHNR and CDR2 FQNEAQ (reference sequence). The length of the CDR3 is 11 residues. Trimming took 5 bases from V and 6 from J, leaving 7 bases between them. The CDR3 sequence is CASSPWAEAFF. CDR3 sequence (DNA): TGTGCCAGCAGCCCCTGGGCTGAAGCTTTCTTT.

This clonotype came up a few times. V gene TRBV4-2 combines with J gene TRBJ2-5, with D possibly being TRBD1 (5 bases). Deletions cut 1 base from V and 5 bases from J, with 17 bases between. Germline assignment: CDR1 LGHNA and CDR2 YNFKEQ. The CDR3 is made up of 16 amino acids. CDR3 in amino acids: CASSQGLRGIEETQYF. Written as DNA, the CDR3 is TGTGCCAGCAGCCAAGGGTTAAGGGGTATTGAGGAGACCCAGTACTTC.

This clonotype appeared a few times. The chain couples TRBV21-1 to TRBJ2-7. TRBV21-1 is a documented pseudogene. This CDR3 comprises 17 residues. The CDR3 sequence is CASSKVRNDSLSYEQYV. The CDR3, as DNA: TGTGCCAGCAGCAAAGTCAGAAACGATTCACTCTCCTACGAGCAGTACGTC.

The chain has TRBV4-1 and TRBJ2-3; unclear D gene. Trimming left V 0 bases short and J 6 bases short, with 7 bases between. Germline CDR1 is MGHRA and CDR2 is YSYEKL. The CDR3 extends over 13 amino acids. The CDR3 nucleotides read TGCGCCAGCAGCCAAGATCCGGCCGATACGCAGTATTTT. This codes for CASSQDPADTQYF.